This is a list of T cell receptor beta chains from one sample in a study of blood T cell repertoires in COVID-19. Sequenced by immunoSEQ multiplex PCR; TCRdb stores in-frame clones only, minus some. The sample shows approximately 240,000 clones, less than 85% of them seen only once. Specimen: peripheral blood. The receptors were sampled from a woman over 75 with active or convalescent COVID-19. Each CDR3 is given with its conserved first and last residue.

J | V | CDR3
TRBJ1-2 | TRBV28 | CASHLGGSGGYTF
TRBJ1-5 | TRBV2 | CASSDGNQPQHF
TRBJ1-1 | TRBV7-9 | CASRPRRGVTEAFF
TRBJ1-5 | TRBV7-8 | CASSLAGRGNNQPQHF
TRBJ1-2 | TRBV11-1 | CASSLSGRGLNYGYTF
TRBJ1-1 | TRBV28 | CASSPGIGLTEAFF
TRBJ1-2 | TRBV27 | CASGRGDGYTF
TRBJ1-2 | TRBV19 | CASSTATPLTGNNGYTF
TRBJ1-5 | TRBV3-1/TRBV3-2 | CASSPGTGVHQPQHF
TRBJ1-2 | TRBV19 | CASTPRGREDYGYTF
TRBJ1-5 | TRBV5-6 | CASSLGGSFWSQPQHF
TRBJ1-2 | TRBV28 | CASREGQDMGYTF
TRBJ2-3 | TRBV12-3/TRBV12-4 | CASSSLTDTQYF
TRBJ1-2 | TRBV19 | CASSIPTTVRRQGYTF
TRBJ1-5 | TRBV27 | CASRLGGLLLGNQPQHF
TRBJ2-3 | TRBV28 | CASSDSGPRGTDTQYF
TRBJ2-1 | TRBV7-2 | CASSRLAGGYNEQFF
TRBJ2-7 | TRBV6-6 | CASSYSGTTSEQYF
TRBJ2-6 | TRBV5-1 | CASSLVGTGGSGANVLTF
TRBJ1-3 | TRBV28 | CASSSTGTAGNTIYF